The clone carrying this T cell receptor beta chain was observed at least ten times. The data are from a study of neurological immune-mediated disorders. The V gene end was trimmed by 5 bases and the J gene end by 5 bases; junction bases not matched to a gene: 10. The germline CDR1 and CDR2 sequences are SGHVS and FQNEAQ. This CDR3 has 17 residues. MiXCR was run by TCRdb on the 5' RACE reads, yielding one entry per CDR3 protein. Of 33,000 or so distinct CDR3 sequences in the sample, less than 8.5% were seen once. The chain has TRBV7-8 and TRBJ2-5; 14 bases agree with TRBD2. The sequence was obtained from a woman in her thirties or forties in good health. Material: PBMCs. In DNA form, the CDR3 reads TGTGCCAGCAGCCCCGGGACTAGCGGGAGTAGATGGGAGACCCAGTACTTC. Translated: CASSPGTSGSRWETQYF.